This is a list of T cell receptor beta chains from one sample in a study of brain T cells in children with intractable seizures. The method was immunoSEQ multiplex PCR; TCRdb's version includes in-frame clones alone and lacks a portion of them. The data hold over 95,000 clones, with 90% to 95% observed a single time. This sample comprised peripheral blood, obtained at surgery. These receptors all stem from a boy under two years old with hemimegalencephaly and intractable seizures. The CDR3 runs from the conserved cysteine through the conserved F or W. Each record gives: V gene, CDR3 length, J gene, CDR3 protein.

v_gene: TRBV5-6; len: 11; j_gene: TRBJ2-7; CDR3aa: CASSSPYEQYF
v_gene: TRBV5-1; len: 14; j_gene: TRBJ2-3; CDR3aa: CASSPPIGTDTQYF
v_gene: TRBV9; len: 13; j_gene: TRBJ1-1; CDR3aa: CASSVATGAEAFF
v_gene: TRBV29-1; len: 13; j_gene: TRBJ1-1; CDR3aa: CSVGGKGGGEAFF
v_gene: TRBV12-3/TRBV12-4; len: 13; j_gene: TRBJ1-6; CDR3aa: CASSGTEYSPLHF
v_gene: TRBV29-1; len: 15; j_gene: TRBJ2-7; CDR3aa: CSVEDWSSGGYEQYF
v_gene: TRBV9; len: 13; j_gene: TRBJ2-7; CDR3aa: CASSRAPNYEQYF
v_gene: TRBV6-2/TRBV6-3; len: 17; j_gene: TRBJ2-5; CDR3aa: CASSSPLAGAHQETQYF
v_gene: TRBV4-3; len: 20; j_gene: TRBJ2-1; CDR3aa: CASSQGGVTSGSGWYNEQFF
v_gene: TRBV9; len: 14; j_gene: TRBJ1-2; CDR3aa: CASSGTGARYGYTF
v_gene: TRBV21-1; len: 20; j_gene: TRBJ2-2; CDR3aa: CASSKKGLAGGPVYTGELFF
v_gene: TRBV5-1; len: 13; j_gene: TRBJ2-1; CDR3aa: CASSFGTDNEQFF
v_gene: TRBV2; len: 14; j_gene: TRBJ1-1; CDR3aa: CASSEALPLAEAFF
v_gene: TRBV11-3; len: 16; j_gene: TRBJ2-3; CDR3aa: CASSSPGQGPTDTQYF